The source of this T cell receptor beta chain is a study of T-cell memory formation after mild COVID-19. TCR alpha and TCR beta cDNA libraries carrying sample barcodes and UMIs came from 5'RACE with constant-segment primers. TCRdb used MiXCR to reprocess the 5' RACE reads, holding one entry per CDR3 protein. The table shows about 140,000 distinct CDR3 sequences, with roughly 6.2% occurring only once. At least ten counts were recorded for this clonotype. The CDR3 runs to 15 residues. Germline CDR1 is SGDLS and CDR2 is YYNGEE. The junction had 4 bases not matched to a gene; V was cut back by 2 bases and J by 0 bases.

The V and J genes are TRBV9 and TRBJ2-5, with 7 bases that match TRBD2. Sample: PBMCs or a T cell subset sorted from them (not recorded which). The sequence was collected from an adult woman who had mild COVID-19 (a few samples of this study predate the infection). Cell type and time point are not known. CDR3 DNA sequence: TGTGCCAGCAGCGTGGGAGCGGGGTACCAAGAGACCCAGTACTTC. It specifies CASSVGAGYQETQYF.